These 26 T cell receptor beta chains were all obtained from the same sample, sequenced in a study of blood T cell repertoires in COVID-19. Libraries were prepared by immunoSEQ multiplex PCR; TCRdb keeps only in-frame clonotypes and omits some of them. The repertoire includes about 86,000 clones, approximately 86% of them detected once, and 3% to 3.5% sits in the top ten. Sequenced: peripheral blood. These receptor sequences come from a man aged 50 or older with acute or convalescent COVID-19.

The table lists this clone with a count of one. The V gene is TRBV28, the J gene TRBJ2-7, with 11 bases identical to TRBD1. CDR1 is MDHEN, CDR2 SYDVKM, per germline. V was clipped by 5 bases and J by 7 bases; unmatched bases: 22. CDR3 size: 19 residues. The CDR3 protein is CASSRASGTGGFDAGEQYF. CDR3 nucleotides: TGTGCCAGCAGTCGAGCGAGCGGGACAGGGGGATTCGATGCGGGGGAGCAGTACTTC. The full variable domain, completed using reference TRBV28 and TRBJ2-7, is DVKVTQSSRYLVKRTGEKVFLECVQDMDHENMFWYRQDPGLGLRLIYFSYDVKMKEKGDIPEGYSVSREKKERFSLILESASTNQTSMYLCASSRASGTGGFDAGEQYFGPGTRLTVT.

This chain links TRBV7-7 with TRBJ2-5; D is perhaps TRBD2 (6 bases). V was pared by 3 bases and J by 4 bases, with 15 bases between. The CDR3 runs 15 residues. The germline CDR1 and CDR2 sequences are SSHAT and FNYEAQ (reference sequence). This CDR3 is CASSLGGDSRETQYF. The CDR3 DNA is TGTGCCAGCAGCTTGGGGGGAGACAGTAGAGAGACCCAGTACTTC.

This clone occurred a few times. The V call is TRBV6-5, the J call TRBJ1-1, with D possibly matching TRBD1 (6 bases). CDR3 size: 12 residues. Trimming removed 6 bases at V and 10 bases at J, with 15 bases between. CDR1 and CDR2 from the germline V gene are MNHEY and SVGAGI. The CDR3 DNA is TGTGCCAGCAGCACAGGACAGACGGGAGCTTTCTTT. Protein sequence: CASSTGQTGAFF.

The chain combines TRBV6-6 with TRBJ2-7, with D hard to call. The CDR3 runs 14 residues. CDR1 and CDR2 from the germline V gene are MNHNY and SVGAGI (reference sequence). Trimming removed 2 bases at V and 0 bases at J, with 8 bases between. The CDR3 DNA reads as TGTGCCAGCAGTTACATAGCATCCTCCTACGAGCAGTACTTC. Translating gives CASSYIASSYEQYF.

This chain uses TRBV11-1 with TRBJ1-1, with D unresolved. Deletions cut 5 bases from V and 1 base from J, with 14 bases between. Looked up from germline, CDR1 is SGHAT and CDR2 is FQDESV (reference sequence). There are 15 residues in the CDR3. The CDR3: CASSQNTGWNTEAFF. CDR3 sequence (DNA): TGTGCCAGCAGCCAAAACACCGGGTGGAACACTGAAGCTTTCTTT.

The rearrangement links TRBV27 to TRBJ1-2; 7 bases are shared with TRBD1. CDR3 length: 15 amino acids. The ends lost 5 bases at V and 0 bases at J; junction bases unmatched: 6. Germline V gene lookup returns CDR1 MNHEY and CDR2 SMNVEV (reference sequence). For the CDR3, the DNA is TGTGCCAGCAGTCCAACGGGACAGACTAACTATGGCTACACCTTC. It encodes CASSPTGQTNYGYTF.

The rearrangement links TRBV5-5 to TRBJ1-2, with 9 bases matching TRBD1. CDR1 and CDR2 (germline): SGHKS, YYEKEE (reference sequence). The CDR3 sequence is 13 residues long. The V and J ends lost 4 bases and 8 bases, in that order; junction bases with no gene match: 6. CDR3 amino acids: CASSPGQGSGYTF. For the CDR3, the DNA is TGTGCCAGCAGCCCGGGACAGGGAAGCGGCTACACCTTC.

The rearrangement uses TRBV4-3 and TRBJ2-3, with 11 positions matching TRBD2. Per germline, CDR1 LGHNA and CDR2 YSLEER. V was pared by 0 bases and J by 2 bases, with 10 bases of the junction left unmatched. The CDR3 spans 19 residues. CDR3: CASSQESSLAGGSTDTQYF. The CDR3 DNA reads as TGCGCCAGCAGCCAAGAATCCTCGCTAGCGGGGGGATCCACAGATACGCAGTATTTT.

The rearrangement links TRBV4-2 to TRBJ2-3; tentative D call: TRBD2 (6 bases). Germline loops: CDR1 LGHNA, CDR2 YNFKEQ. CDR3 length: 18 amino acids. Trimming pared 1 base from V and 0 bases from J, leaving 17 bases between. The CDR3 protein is CASSQGVDWRESTDTQYF. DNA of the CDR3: TGTGCCAGCAGCCAAGGAGTTGATTGGCGGGAAAGCACAGATACGCAGTATTTT.

The CDR3 region has the DNA TGTGCCAGCAGCCAACCACAGCGGGGGGGCTCCGGGGCCAACGTCCTGACTTTC. This encodes CASSQPQRGGSGANVLTF. The chain is built from TRBV5-4 and TRBJ2-6; 10 bases match TRBD2. The CDR3 is made up of 18 amino acids. In germline, CDR1 is SGHNT, CDR2 YYREEE (reference sequence). With V trimmed by 4 bases and J by 4 bases, 11 bases remained unmatched. Together with reference TRBV5-4 and TRBJ2-6, the CDR3 gives the full variable domain: ETGVTQSPTHLIKTRGQQVTLRCSSQSGHNTVSWYQQALGQGPQFIFQYYREEENGRGNFPPRFSGLQFPNYSSELNVNALELDDSALYLCASSQPQRGGSGANVLTFGAGSRLTVL.

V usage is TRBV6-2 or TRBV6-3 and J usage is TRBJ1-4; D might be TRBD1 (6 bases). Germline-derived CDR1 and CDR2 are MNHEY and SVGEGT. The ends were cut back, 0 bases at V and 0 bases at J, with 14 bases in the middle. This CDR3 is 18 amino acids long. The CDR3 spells CASSYSNREIATNEKLFF. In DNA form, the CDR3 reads TGTGCCAGCAGTTACTCGAACAGGGAGATTGCAACTAATGAAAAACTGTTTTTT.

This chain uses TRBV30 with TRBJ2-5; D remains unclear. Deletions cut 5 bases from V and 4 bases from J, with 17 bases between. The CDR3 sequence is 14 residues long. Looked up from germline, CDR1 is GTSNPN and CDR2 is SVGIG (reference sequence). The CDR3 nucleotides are TGTGCCTGGCCAGGCCAGCAGAACTTAGAGACCCAGTACTTC. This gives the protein CAWPGQQNLETQYF.

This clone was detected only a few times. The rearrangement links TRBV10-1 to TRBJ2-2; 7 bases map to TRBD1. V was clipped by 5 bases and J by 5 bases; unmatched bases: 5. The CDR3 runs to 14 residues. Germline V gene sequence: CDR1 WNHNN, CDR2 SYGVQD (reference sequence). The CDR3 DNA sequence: TGCGCCAGCAGTCGTACAGGGGTGACCGGGGAGCTGTTTTTT. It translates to CASSRTGVTGELFF.

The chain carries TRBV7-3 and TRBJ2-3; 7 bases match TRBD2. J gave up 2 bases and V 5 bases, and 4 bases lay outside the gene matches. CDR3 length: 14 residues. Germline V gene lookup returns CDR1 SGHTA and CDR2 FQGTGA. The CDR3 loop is CASSLGLPTDTQYF. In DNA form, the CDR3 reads TGTGCCAGCAGCCTGGGACTACCCACAGATACGCAGTATTTT.

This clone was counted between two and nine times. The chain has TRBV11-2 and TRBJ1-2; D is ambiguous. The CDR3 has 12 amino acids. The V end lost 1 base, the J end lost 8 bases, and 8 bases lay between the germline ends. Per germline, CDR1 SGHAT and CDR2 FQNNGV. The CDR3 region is CASSLVMGGYTF. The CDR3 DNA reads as TGTGCCAGCAGCTTAGTCATGGGCGGCTACACCTTC.

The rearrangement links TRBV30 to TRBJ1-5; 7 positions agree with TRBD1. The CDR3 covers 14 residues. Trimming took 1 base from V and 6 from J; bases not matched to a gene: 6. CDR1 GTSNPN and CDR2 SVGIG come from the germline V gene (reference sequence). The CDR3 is CAWSAKGAGQPQHF. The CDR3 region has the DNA TGTGCCTGGAGTGCTAAGGGGGCCGGTCAGCCCCAGCATTTT. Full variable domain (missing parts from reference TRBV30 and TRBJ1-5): SQTIHQWPATLVQPVGSPLSLECTVEGTSNPNLYWYRQAAGRGLQLLFYSVGIGQISSEVPQNLSASRPQDRQFILSSKKLLLSDSGFYLCAWSAKGAGQPQHFGDGTRLSIL.

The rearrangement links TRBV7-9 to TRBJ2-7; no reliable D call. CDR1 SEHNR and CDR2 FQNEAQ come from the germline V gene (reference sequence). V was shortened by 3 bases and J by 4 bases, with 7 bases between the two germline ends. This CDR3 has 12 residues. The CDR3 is CASSLSDYEQYF. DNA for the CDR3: TGTGCCAGCAGCTTGAGCGATTACGAGCAGTACTTC.

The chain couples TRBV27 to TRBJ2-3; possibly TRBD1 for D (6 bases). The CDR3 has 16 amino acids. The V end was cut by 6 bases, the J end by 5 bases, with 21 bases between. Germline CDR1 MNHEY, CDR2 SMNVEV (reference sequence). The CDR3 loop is CASRGFGGAREDTQYF. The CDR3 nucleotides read TGTGCCAGCAGGGGGTTTGGGGGCGCCAGAGAAGATACGCAGTATTTT.

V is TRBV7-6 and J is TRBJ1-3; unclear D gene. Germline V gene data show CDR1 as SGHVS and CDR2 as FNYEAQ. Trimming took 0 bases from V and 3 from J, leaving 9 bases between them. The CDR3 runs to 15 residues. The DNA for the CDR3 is TGTGCCAGCAGCTTAGCGGCGGGGTTTGGAAACACCATATATTTT. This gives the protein CASSLAAGFGNTIYF.

The CDR3 region has the DNA TGTGCCAGCAGCCAAGGGCAGAATAATTCACCCCTCCACTTT. Protein sequence: CASSQGQNNSPLHF. J is TRBJ1-6 and V is TRBV3-1 (or the pseudogene TRBV3-2); D is unresolved. The CDR3 sequence is 14 residues long. The germline CDR1 and CDR2 sequences are LGHDT and YNNKEL (reference sequence). Trimming left V 1 base short and J 5 bases short, with 6 bases between.

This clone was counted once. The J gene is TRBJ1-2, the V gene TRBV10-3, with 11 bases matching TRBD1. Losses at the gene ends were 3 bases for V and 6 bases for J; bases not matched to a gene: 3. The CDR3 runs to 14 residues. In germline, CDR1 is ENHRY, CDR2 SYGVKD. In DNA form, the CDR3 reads TGTGCCATCAGTGAAGGGACAGGGGGGAATGGCTACACCTTC. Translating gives CAISEGTGGNGYTF.

The DNA of the CDR3 is TGTGCCAGTAGAGGGCCAGGGGAAAATTCACCCCTCCACTTT. Protein sequence: CASRGPGENSPLHF. This rearrangement joins TRBV19 to TRBJ1-6; a weak D match, TRBD1 (6 bases). Germline V CDR1 and CDR2: LNHDA, SQIVND (reference sequence). The length of the CDR3 is 14 residues. Trimming took off 6 bases at V and 7 bases at J, with 13 bases between the two ends.

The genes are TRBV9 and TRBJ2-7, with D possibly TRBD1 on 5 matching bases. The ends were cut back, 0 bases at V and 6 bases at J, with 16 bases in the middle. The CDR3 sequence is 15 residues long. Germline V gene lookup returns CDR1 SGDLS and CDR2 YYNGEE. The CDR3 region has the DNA TGTGCCAGCAGCGTAGCCCCAGGGCAGGGAAGCGAGCAGTACTTC. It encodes CASSVAPGQGSEQYF.

The CDR3 is CASSRPGTGDYEQYF. CDR3 nucleotides: TGTGCCAGCAGTCGACCCGGGACAGGGGACTACGAGCAGTACTTC. V usage is TRBV27 and J usage is TRBJ2-7; 10 bases map to TRBD1. This CDR3 comprises 15 residues. V shed 5 bases and J 3 bases; nucleotides not matched to a gene: 7. The V gene's germline CDR1 is MNHEY and CDR2 SMNVEV (reference sequence).

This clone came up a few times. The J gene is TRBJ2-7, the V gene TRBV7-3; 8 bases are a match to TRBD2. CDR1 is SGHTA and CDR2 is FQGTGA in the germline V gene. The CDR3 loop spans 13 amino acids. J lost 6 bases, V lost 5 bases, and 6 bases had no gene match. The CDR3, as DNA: TGTGCCAGCAGCCCCGGGGGGGGTGGCGAGCAGTACTTC. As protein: CASSPGGGGEQYF.

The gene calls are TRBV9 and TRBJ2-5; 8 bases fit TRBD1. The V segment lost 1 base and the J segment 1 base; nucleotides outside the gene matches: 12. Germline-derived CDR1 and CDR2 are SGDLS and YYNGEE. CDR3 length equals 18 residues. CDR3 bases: TGTGCCAGCAGCGTATCCTGGATGGGACAGGTGTCCCAAGAGACCCAGTACTTC. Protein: CASSVSWMGQVSQETQYF.